This T cell receptor (beta chain) emerged from a study of T cell changes during pregnancy in multiple sclerosis. The table came from immunoSEQ multiplex PCR; TCRdb's copy has only in-frame clones and leaves some out. The data contain over 25,000 clones, roughly nine tenths of them seen just once; the ten biggest clones take up roughly 0.41%. This receptor was identified in a female donor in good health, enrolled as a control in a pregnancy study. This material consisted of CD4+ T cells from peripheral blood mononuclear cells, taken in the second trimester of pregnancy.

The CDR3 loop is CASSLGIAGTGELFF. The CDR3 nucleotides are TGTGCCAGCAGCTTGGGGATAGCGGGCACCGGGGAGCTGTTTTTT. This chain uses TRBV5-5 with TRBJ2-2; 7 positions match TRBD2. Germline V gives CDR1 SGHKS, CDR2 YYEKEE (reference sequence). CDR3 length equals 15 residues. V gave up 0 bases and J gave up 4 bases; unmatched junction bases: 3.